Presented here are 2 T cell receptor beta chains from one specimen sequenced in a study of a mutant IDH1 vaccine in newly diagnosed glioma. This table comes from immunoSEQ multiplex PCR, and its TCRdb copy is limited to in-frame clones, with some not included. The sample lists about 56,000 clones, approximately 87% occurring once. Time point specified: week 35, safety follow-up. The study gave 300 ug of mutant IDH1 20-mer peptide per vaccine dose, with topical imiquimod. No antigen is known for these receptors. The specimen was PBMCs, collected from a glioma patient whose treatment included an IDH1 peptide vaccine. Receptor source: a man aged 35 to 55 with glioma.

The V and J genes are TRBV9 and TRBJ2-1; D is undetermined. Trimming shortened V by 3 bases and J by 4 bases, and 5 bases separated the two germline ends. The germline V gene encodes CDR1 SGDLS and CDR2 YYNGEE. The CDR3 runs to 12 residues. The CDR3: CASSGRYNEQFF. CDR3 nucleotides: TGTGCCAGCAGCGGAAGGTACAATGAGCAGTTCTTC.

The chain uses TRBV7-2 and TRBJ1-5; D gene ambiguous. The germline V and J ends were trimmed by 1 base and 0 bases, with 1 base remaining between them. Germline V gives CDR1 SGHTA, CDR2 FQGNSA. The CDR3 runs to 13 residues. The CDR3 region is CASSLDSNQPQHF. DNA of the CDR3: TGTGCCAGCAGCTTAGATAGCAATCAGCCCCAGCATTTT.